The 24 T cell receptor beta chains in this list originate from one sample, sequenced in a study of cytomegalovirus exposure and HLA in healthy donors. Primers included in the PCR were 60 Vbeta and 13 Jbeta primers. TCRdb's table, derived via immunoSEQ multiplex PCR, lists solely in-frame clones and lacks some. The sample has some 120,000 clones, 81% seen once; the top ten hold about 1.8%. Material: PBMCs. Receptor source: a man younger than 35 in good health and CMV-seronegative.

The rearrangement uses TRBV27 and TRBJ2-6, with D unresolved. In germline, CDR1 is MNHEY, CDR2 SMNVEV (reference sequence). The V gene lost 3 bases and the J gene lost 0 bases, with 12 bases spanning the gap. The CDR3 runs to 17 residues. This CDR3 reads CASSFLPLSSGANVLTF. The CDR3 DNA follows: TGTGCCAGCAGTTTTCTTCCTCTGAGCTCTGGGGCCAACGTCCTGACTTTC.

Comments on this clone: A junction end diverges from the germline sequence, so it may reflect a read error. The rearrangement links TRBV7-9 to TRBJ2-7; 8 positions agree with TRBD2. CDR3 length: 15 amino acids. CDR1 and CDR2 (germline): SEHNR, FQNEAQ (reference sequence). The CDR3 sequence is CSSSKGGGIAYEQYF. The CDR3 nucleotides are TGTTCCAGCAGCAAGGGCGGGGGGATCGCCTACGAGCAGTACTTC.

In DNA form, the CDR3 reads TGTGCCAGCAGCTTAGCGGGGGGGTACAATGAGCAGTTCTTC. It is translated as CASSLAGGYNEQFF. The chain uses TRBV11-1 and TRBJ2-1, with 7 bases aligning to TRBD2. CDR3 length equals 14 residues. Germline V gene sequence: CDR1 SGHAT, CDR2 FQDESV (reference sequence). Trimming cost V 0 bases and J 4 bases; bases outside gene matches: 0.

The chain combines TRBV27 with TRBJ1-2, with D perhaps matching TRBD1 (5 bases). CDR1 is MNHEY and CDR2 is SMNVEV in the germline V gene (reference sequence). This CDR3 region has 14 residues. V lost 2 bases and J lost 10, with 17 bases in between. CDR3 sequence: CASSLGAVSHDYTF. The DNA for the CDR3 is TGTGCCAGCAGTTTAGGGGCGGTGTCGCATGACTACACCTTC.

The CDR3 sequence is CASSFRRVVNTGELFF. CDR3 bases: TGTGCCAGCAGCTTCAGGCGGGTTGTGAACACCGGGGAGCTGTTTTTT. V is TRBV5-5 and J is TRBJ2-2, with D perhaps matching TRBD2 (5 bases). This CDR3 has 16 amino acids. Germline V gene sequence: CDR1 SGHKS, CDR2 YYEKEE (reference sequence). The V end was cut by 2 bases, the J end by 1 base, with 12 bases between.

V gene TRBV7-6 combines with J gene TRBJ1-6; 10 bases agree with TRBD1. J lost 6 bases, V lost 5 bases, and 4 bases had no gene match. This CDR3 comprises 15 residues. Germline loops: CDR1 SGHVS, CDR2 FNYEAQ. The CDR3 sequence is CASSPGQGTNSPLHF. The DNA for the CDR3 is TGTGCCAGCAGCCCGGGACAGGGGACTAATTCACCCCTCCACTTT.

The J gene is TRBJ2-1, the V gene TRBV6-1; 9 positions match TRBD2. The V and J ends lost 2 bases and 0 bases, in that order; junction bases with no gene match: 14. The CDR3 has 20 residues. CDR1 and CDR2 from the germline V gene are MNHNS and SASEGT. The CDR3: CASSEPSGGLTLSSYNEQFF. Here the CDR3 DNA reads TGTGCCAGCAGTGAACCAAGCGGGGGGCTCACCTTAAGCTCCTACAATGAGCAGTTCTTC.

The V call is TRBV6-1, the J call TRBJ2-6; D may be TRBD2 (6 bases). CDR3 length: 13 amino acids. The ends were cut back, 6 bases at V and 13 bases at J, with 16 bases in the middle. Germline V gives CDR1 MNHNS, CDR2 SASEGT. Here the CDR3 DNA reads TGTGCCAGCAGCGATGACGGGGGTGGTGTCCTGACTTTC. Its protein is CASSDDGGGVLTF.

This chain connects TRBV28 to TRBJ1-1; a possible D gene is TRBD1 (5 bases). Germline values: CDR1 MDHEN, CDR2 SYDVKM. The germline V and J ends were trimmed by 5 bases and 4 bases, with 20 bases remaining between them. This CDR3 spans 16 amino acids. The CDR3 loop is CASSPGERGRVTEAFF. The CDR3 nucleotides read TGTGCCAGCAGTCCAGGAGAGCGGGGGAGGGTCACTGAAGCTTTCTTT.

This rearrangement joins TRBV6-5 to TRBJ1-2; weak D call: TRBD1 (6 bases). This CDR3 is built from 14 residues. CDR1 is MNHEY, CDR2 SVGAGI, per germline. V lost 0 bases and J lost 6, with 11 bases in between. The CDR3 loop is CASSYSDSGNGYTF. In nucleotides, the CDR3 is TGTGCCAGCAGTTACTCGGACAGCGGGAATGGCTACACCTTC.

The chain is built from TRBV18 and TRBJ2-7; D is possibly TRBD1 (5 bases). CDR1 KGHSH and CDR2 LQKENI come from the germline V gene. V was pared by 3 bases and J by 5 bases, with 14 bases between. The CDR3 spans 14 residues. The CDR3, as DNA: TGTGCCAGCTCACCCCAGTTGGGGCGTGACGAGCAGTACTTC. It yields the protein CASSPQLGRDEQYF.

V gene TRBV25-1 combines with J gene TRBJ2-3, with 9 nucleotides matching TRBD2. With 6 bases clipped from V and 1 base from J, the junction kept 11 bases outside the gene matches. The CDR3 is 17 residues long. From germline, CDR1 is MGHDK and CDR2 SYGVNS. The CDR3 reads CASSHFGERGGTDTQYF. The CDR3 DNA reads TGTGCCAGCAGCCATTTCGGCGAGCGGGGGGGCACAGATACGCAGTATTTT.

This clone was found a few times. The rearrangement joins TRBV25-1 to TRBJ1-1; D unresolved. Trimming took off 6 bases at V and 3 bases at J, with 14 bases between the two ends. The CDR3 spans 14 residues. The germline CDR1 and CDR2 sequences are MGHDK and SYGVNS. The CDR3 DNA sequence: TGTGCCAGCAGCGAGGTAAACGGGGACACTGAAGCTTTCTTT. The encoded protein is CASSEVNGDTEAFF.

The genes are TRBV5-8 and TRBJ2-1, with TRBD1 matching 7 bases. The CDR3 covers 16 residues. CDR1 and CDR2 from the germline V gene are SGHTS and YDEGEE. With 4 bases clipped from V and 8 bases from J, the junction kept 15 bases outside the gene matches. The CDR3 loop is CASSHRDSHPKDEQFF. In DNA form, the CDR3 reads TGTGCCAGCAGCCACCGGGACAGTCACCCTAAGGATGAGCAGTTCTTC.

The chain employs TRBV7-9 and TRBJ1-3; no definite D call. Trimming cost V 10 bases and J 5 bases, with 18 bases left between them. This CDR3 spans 14 amino acids. Germline CDR1 SEHNR, CDR2 FQNEAQ (reference sequence). CDR3 coding DNA: TGTGCCACGTCAAATCCCGACACACGAAACACCATATATTTT. It yields the protein CATSNPDTRNTIYF.

The chain is built from TRBV7-2 and TRBJ2-7; 10 bases are a match to TRBD1. Trimming at V came to 3 bases and at J to 3 bases, leaving 11 bases not matched to a gene. CDR1 and CDR2 (germline): SGHTA, FQGNSA. This CDR3 contains 17 residues. CDR3: CASSFRQSGTGVYEQYF. CDR3 bases: TGTGCCAGCAGCTTCCGTCAGTCCGGGACAGGGGTCTACGAGCAGTACTTC.

As for this clone: Other DNA sequences within the sample encode an identical CDR3. The V and J genes are TRBV6-5 and TRBJ1-1, with D hard to call. The V gene lost 4 bases and the J gene lost 1 base, with 7 bases spanning the gap. The CDR3 runs to 13 residues. Germline loops: CDR1 MNHEY, CDR2 SVGAGI. CDR3 in DNA: TGTGCCAGCAGTTTGGGAGGGAACACTGAAGCTTTCTTT. Amino acids: CASSLGGNTEAFF.

The chain links TRBV27 to TRBJ1-1; tentatively, D is TRBD1 (5 bases). The CDR3 is 13 amino acids. Germline V lookup: CDR1 MNHEY, CDR2 SMNVEV (reference sequence). The V gene lost 3 bases and the J gene lost 5 bases, with 10 bases spanning the gap. CDR3 region: CASSLPGGTEAFF. CDR3 sequence (DNA): TGTGCCAGCAGTTTGCCCGGGGGGACTGAAGCTTTCTTT.

The chain links TRBV4-1 to TRBJ1-2; TRBD1 aligns across 7 bases. V was pared by 0 bases and J by 4 bases, with 5 bases of the junction left unmatched. This CDR3 contains 15 residues. Germline lookup yields CDR1 MGHRA and CDR2 YSYEKL. CDR3 in amino acids: CASSQEDRRTYGYTF. The CDR3, as DNA: TGCGCCAGCAGCCAAGAGGACAGGAGAACCTATGGCTACACCTTC.

The chain carries TRBV21-1 and TRBJ2-2; TRBD1, as called in the table, went unchecked against the DNA. TRBV21-1 is marked as a pseudogene. The CDR3 length is 13 residues. DNA for the CDR3: TGTGCCAGCAGCATTACAGGGACCGGGGAGCTGTTTTTT. Translating it yields CASSITGTGELFF.

The chain links TRBV5-4 to TRBJ2-7; D is possibly TRBD2 (6 bases). V lost 0 bases to trimming and J lost 7 bases, with 11 bases between them. Per the germline V gene, CDR1 is SGHNT and CDR2 is YYREEE (reference sequence). The CDR3 sequence is 13 residues long. The CDR3 loop reads CASSLVGGEEQYF. CDR3 bases: TGTGCCAGCAGCTTGGTCGGGGGAGAGGAGCAGTACTTC.

The chain carries TRBV4-2 and TRBJ1-4, with D possibly being TRBD1 (5 bases). V lost 0 bases to trimming and J lost 5 bases, with 13 bases between them. This CDR3 region has 16 residues. CDR1 and CDR2 from the germline V gene are LGHNA and YNFKEQ. The CDR3 nucleotides read TGTGCCAGCAGCCAAGAGAATAGGGGCGCCAATGAAAAACTGTTTTTT. As protein: CASSQENRGANEKLFF.

V usage is TRBV29-1 and J usage is TRBJ2-7; weak D call: TRBD2 (7 bases). V was shortened by 4 bases and J by 6 bases, with 13 bases between the two germline ends. Germline loops: CDR1 SQVTM, CDR2 ANQGSEA. The CDR3 has 12 amino acids. The CDR3 is CSVAGGLAEQYF. CDR3 coding DNA: TGCAGCGTTGCGGGGGGCCTCGCCGAGCAGTACTTC.

The chain couples TRBV9 to TRBJ1-5; TRBD1 agrees at 7 bases. Trimming at V came to 3 bases and at J to 4 bases, leaving 7 bases not matched to a gene. The CDR3 extends over 15 amino acids. Germline V CDR1 and CDR2: SGDLS, YYNGEE. As DNA, the CDR3 is TGTGCCAGCAGCGCCTCCGGGACAGATAATCAGCCCCAGCATTTT. It translates to CASSASGTDNQPQHF.